The following is a T cell receptor (beta chain) sequence with its context. Its antigen is currently unknown. CDR3 size: 14 residues. Germline values: CDR1 MNHEY, CDR2 SVGAGI. V was clipped by 6 bases and J by 7 bases; unmatched bases: 6. The sample belongs to a study of T cell responses to AZD1222 COVID-19 vaccine. Looking at the study overall: Analysis merged second doses at about 4 or about 12 weeks. Regarding the study as a whole: In the spike-specific TCR repertoire, nearly half reportedly target unmutated variant regions. Only a handful of AZD1222 recipients were seropositive at baseline.

Data came from immunoSEQ multiplex PCR; TCRdb stores just in-frame clones and leaves some out. The table lists 150,000 to 200,000 clones, 80% to 95% of them singletons. The chain joins TRBV6-5 to TRBJ1-4; 9 bases map to TRBD1. This clonotype originated in an adult in good health. The specimen was peripheral blood, collected on day 0 of AZD1222 vaccination. In nucleotides, the CDR3 is TGTGCCAGCAGCCAAGACAGGGGGGTTGAAAAACTGTTTTTT. Protein product: CASSQDRGVEKLFF.